Listed here are 16 T cell receptor beta chains from one sample, sequenced in a study of blood T cell repertoires in COVID-19. Sequencing was performed with immunoSEQ multiplex PCR; in TCRdb, only in-frame clones are kept and a portion is missing. The sample carries some 83,000 clones, roughly 70% recorded once. The sample was peripheral blood. The receptors stem from a woman over 75 with acute or convalescent COVID-19.

In this sample, this clone turned up a few times. The V gene is TRBV4-3, the J gene TRBJ2-7, with a tentative D call TRBD2 (6 bases). Per germline, CDR1 LGHNA and CDR2 YSLEER. The CDR3 spans 16 residues. Trimming shortened V by 1 base and J by 4 bases, and 17 bases separated the two germline ends. This CDR3 is CASSQVDGVAAYEQYF. The CDR3 DNA follows: TGCGCCAGCAGCCAAGTAGACGGAGTAGCGGCTTACGAGCAGTACTTC.

This sequence joins TRBV6-2 or TRBV6-3 and TRBJ1-4; TRBD1 is a possible D gene (6 bases). Germline values: CDR1 MNHEY, CDR2 SVGEGT. This CDR3 has 15 residues. Trimming removed 2 bases at V and 3 bases at J, with 10 bases between. The CDR3 coding sequence is TGTGCCAGCAGTTACCCAGGGGTCTCTAATGAAAAACTGTTTTTT. Residues: CASSYPGVSNEKLFF.

The J gene is TRBJ2-7, the V gene TRBV9; D is possibly TRBD1 (6 bases). V was clipped by 7 bases and J by 6 bases, with 14 bases between them. The CDR3 sequence is 12 residues long. Germline V gene lookup returns CDR1 SGDLS and CDR2 YYNGEE. The CDR3 loop is CASGGQGVEQYF. The CDR3 coding sequence is TGTGCCAGCGGGGGACAAGGGGTCGAGCAGTACTTC.

This chain joins TRBV3-1 (or the pseudogene TRBV3-2) and TRBJ2-1, with D perhaps TRBD2 (5 bases). Germline V gene lookup returns CDR1 LGHDT and CDR2 YNNKEL (reference sequence). V gave up 2 bases and J gave up 8 bases, with 19 bases separating them. The CDR3 consists of 16 residues. The CDR3 sequence: CASSQNTRRGRDEQFF. The CDR3 DNA is TGTGCCAGCAGCCAAAATACCCGCCGGGGTCGGGATGAGCAGTTCTTC.

This clone was seen ten or more times. The chain couples TRBV19 to TRBJ2-5, with 8 bases fitting TRBD1. The CDR3 covers 15 residues. The germline V gene encodes CDR1 LNHDA and CDR2 SQIVND (reference sequence). Trimming cost V 5 bases and J 1 base; bases outside gene matches: 6. CDR3 in DNA: TGTGCCAGTAGTCCCCAGGGGGCGATCCAAGAGACCCAGTACTTC. Translation: CASSPQGAIQETQYF.

The chain has TRBV5-4 and TRBJ2-4; D perhaps matches TRBD2 (5 bases). The CDR3 runs to 14 residues. V was shortened by 3 bases and J by 6 bases, with 13 bases between the two germline ends. Germline values: CDR1 SGHNT, CDR2 YYREEE (reference sequence). This CDR3 reads CASSSLDGGNIQYF. Here the CDR3 DNA reads TGTGCCAGCAGCTCCCTCGACGGAGGAAACATTCAGTACTTC.

The table lists this clone with a count of one. The chain uses TRBV27 and TRBJ2-1; 9 bases line up with TRBD1. The V gene's germline CDR1 is MNHEY and CDR2 SMNVEV (reference sequence). The CDR3 has 13 amino acids. Germline trimming cut 10 bases from V and 2 bases from J; bases unmatched to any gene: 3. CDR3 coding DNA: TGTGCCACCGGACAGGGGCCCTACAATGAGCAGTTCTTC. Residues: CATGQGPYNEQFF.

This chain connects TRBV6-5 to TRBJ1-2; the D gene is possibly TRBD1 (6 bases). V lost 6 bases and J 2 bases, leaving 10 bases between the germline ends. This CDR3 region has 13 residues. Germline loops: CDR1 MNHEY, CDR2 SVGAGI. The CDR3 protein is CASRATGNYGYTF. CDR3 coding DNA: TGTGCCAGCAGAGCCACAGGGAACTATGGCTACACCTTC.

This clone appeared a single time. The chain joins TRBV5-6 to TRBJ2-7; 10 nucleotides match TRBD1. This CDR3 is 15 amino acids long. The V and J ends lost 3 bases and 2 bases, in that order; junction bases with no gene match: 5. Germline values: CDR1 SGHDT, CDR2 YYEEEE. CDR3 amino acids: CASSSTGTGAYEQYF. The CDR3 nucleotides read TGTGCCAGCAGCTCGACCGGGACAGGGGCCTACGAGCAGTACTTC.

V and J are TRBV10-2 and TRBJ2-7, with a tentative D call TRBD2 (7 bases). Germline loops: CDR1 WSHSY, CDR2 SAAADI. CDR3 length equals 15 residues. Trimming stripped 2 bases from V and 7 bases from J, with 18 bases between. CDR3 nucleotide sequence: TGCGCCAGCAGTGAGGCTTGGGGGGGGCCGGGGGAGCAGTACTTC. It encodes CASSEAWGGPGEQYF.

This clone appeared once. V gene TRBV6-1 combines with J gene TRBJ2-5; D is possibly TRBD1 (6 bases). Germline lookup yields CDR1 MNHNS and CDR2 SASEGT. V was trimmed by 6 bases and J by 1 base, leaving 15 bases between them. CDR3 length equals 15 residues. The CDR3 region is CASREDRAIQETQYF. CDR3 sequence (DNA): TGTGCCAGCAGAGAGGACAGAGCCATCCAAGAGACCCAGTACTTC.

V and J are TRBV9 and TRBJ2-5; TRBD2 aligns across 9 bases. Germline V gene data show CDR1 as SGDLS and CDR2 as YYNGEE. V trimming: 0 bases; J trimming: 5 bases; junction bases outside the gene matches: 5. This CDR3 has 15 amino acids. The CDR3 reads CASSVGSGGMETQYF. The CDR3 coding sequence is TGTGCCAGCAGCGTAGGTAGCGGGGGCATGGAGACCCAGTACTTC.

This clone was counted a few times. V is TRBV29-1 and J is TRBJ1-1; D uncertain. The CDR3 has 12 amino acids. Trimming removed 4 bases from V and 1 base from J, with 7 bases in between. The germline V gene has CDR1 SQVTM and CDR2 ANQGSEA. The CDR3 nucleotides read TGCAGCGTTGGGAACAGGAACACTGAAGCTTTCTTT. Translated: CSVGNRNTEAFF.

This clone was recorded many times. V usage is TRBV7-4 and J usage is TRBJ1-3, with D perhaps matching TRBD1 (6 bases). This CDR3 spans 18 amino acids. The germline V gene has CDR1 SGHVT and CDR2 SQSDAQ. V was clipped by 5 bases and J by 0 bases, with 20 bases between them. CDR3 residues: CASSGGGGGTISGNTIYF. The CDR3 DNA reads TGTGCCAGCAGCGGTGGGGGCGGCGGCACCATCTCTGGAAACACCATATATTTT.

The genes are TRBV28 and TRBJ1-2; 8 bases match TRBD1. There are 13 residues in the CDR3. The V gene end was trimmed by 6 bases and the J gene end by 3 bases; junction bases not matched to a gene: 3. The V gene's germline CDR1 is MDHEN and CDR2 SYDVKM. The CDR3 DNA reads as TGTGCCAGCAGCCCGACAGGGGACTATGGCTACACCTTC. The encoded protein is CASSPTGDYGYTF.

The chain joins TRBV19 to TRBJ1-6; 7 bases map to TRBD1. Germline CDR1 and CDR2: LNHDA and SQIVND (reference sequence). The CDR3 length is 14 residues. Germline trimming cut 10 bases from V and 7 bases from J; bases unmatched to any gene: 10. CDR3 nucleotides: TGTGCCATCTCCCGGGACAGTAAAAATTCACCCCTCCACTTT. Translated: CAISRDSKNSPLHF.